A selection of T cell receptor beta chains follows, all from one sample in a study of T cell responses to AZD1222 COVID-19 vaccine. Assay used: immunoSEQ multiplex PCR; TCRdb lists only in-frame clones, some missing. The sample has some 150,000 clones; approximately 93% are singletons. The sequencing used peripheral blood, collected on day 0 of AZD1222 vaccination. The receptors here all came from an adult in good health. The CDR3 runs from the conserved cysteine through the conserved F or W. Each record gives: clone size, V gene, J gene, D gene, CDR3 DNA, CDR3 protein. D genes are given only for firm matches. Size tells how often a clone was seen (once, few, many) or the class of an expanded clone, and some rows leave it out.

once	TRBV10-2	TRBJ1-1	-	TGCGCCAGCAGTGAGGCAGGTGCAACCACTGAAGCTTTCTTT	CASSEAGATTEAFF
-	TRBV12-3/TRBV12-4	TRBJ1-2	-	TGTGCCAGCAGTTTAAGGGGGATTCCCGGCTACACCTTC	CASSLRGIPGYTF
-	TRBV6-4	TRBJ2-1	-	TGTGCCAGCAGTGACTCAAGCGGTTACAATGAGCAGTTCTTC	CASSDSSGYNEQFF
once	TRBV21-1	TRBJ1-1	-	TGTGCCAGCAGCAGCGAAGACGGGGCGGCCGCTTTCTTT	CASSSEDGAAAFF
-	TRBV19	TRBJ1-2	-	TGTGCCAGTAGTGAACTGACAGTATTCCCCCTGGGTGGCTACACCTTC	CASSELTVFPLGGYTF
-	TRBV18	TRBJ2-3	-	TGTGCCAGCTCGACCCGGGGGAGCACAGATACGCAGTATTTT	CASSTRGSTDTQYF
once	TRBV12-3/TRBV12-4	TRBJ2-7	-	TGTGCCAGCACCATCCAGGGACTGTACGAGCAGTACTTC	CASTIQGLYEQYF
-	TRBV6-5	TRBJ1-6	-	TGTGCCAGCAGCCCGGGGAAGACCTATAATTCACCCCTCCACTTT	CASSPGKTYNSPLHF
-	TRBV11-3	TRBJ2-1	-	TGTGCCAGCAGCCTCGATGGGAAGTGGAATGAGCAGTTCTTC	CASSLDGKWNEQFF
-	TRBV13	TRBJ2-1	-	TGTGCCAGCAGCTTATCCCAAACTTACTCCTACAATGAGCAGTTCTTC	CASSLSQTYSYNEQFF
-	TRBV11-2	TRBJ2-7	-	TGTGCCAGCACCCTCGACCTAAGGGGCAGGACCTACGAGCAGTACTTC	CASTLDLRGRTYEQYF
-	TRBV18	TRBJ1-2	-	TGTGCCAGCTCAACCACAGGAGGACTTAACTATGGCTACACCTTC	CASSTTGGLNYGYTF
-	TRBV3-1/TRBV3-2	TRBJ1-5	-	TGTGCCAGCAGCCAAGGTACAGGGCCCCAGCATTTT	CASSQGTGPQHF